Presented here are 14 T cell receptor beta chains from one specimen sequenced in a study of cytomegalovirus exposure and HLA in healthy donors. The PCR was carried out with 60 Vbeta primers and 13 Jbeta primers. Profiling relied on immunoSEQ multiplex PCR, and the TCRdb table lists in-frame clones only, not all of them. Counted here are around 72,000 clones, 65% to 70% occurring once; the ten biggest clones make up about a fifth. The sequenced material came from PBMCs. The receptor set was obtained from a man aged 35-49 years in good health and CMV-seropositive.

The chain is built from TRBV5-4 and TRBJ2-5, with D perhaps TRBD1 (5 bases). V lost 0 bases and J lost 2, with 14 bases in between. Germline V lookup: CDR1 SGHNT, CDR2 YYREEE (reference sequence). The CDR3 length is 16 residues. In DNA form, the CDR3 reads TGTGCCAGCAGCTTGGAAGGTTCAGGGCTGCAAGAGACCCAGTACTTC. Translated, it gives CASSLEGSGLQETQYF.

This rearrangement joins TRBV28 to TRBJ2-7; D gene unclear. The V gene's germline CDR1 is MDHEN and CDR2 SYDVKM. CDR3 length: 13 residues. The V end was cut by 8 bases, the J end by 3 bases, with 14 bases between. CDR3 amino acids: CASRPSSDYEQYF. CDR3 DNA: TGTGCCAGCCGACCTTCCAGCGACTACGAGCAGTACTTC.

The chain has TRBV11-3 and TRBJ1-1; no clear D gene. V was pared by 4 bases and J by 3 bases, with 12 bases between. Germline values: CDR1 SGHNT, CDR2 YENEEA. The CDR3 is made up of 14 amino acids. The CDR3 region is CASSSHLLYTEAFF. CDR3 bases: TGTGCCAGCAGCTCCCACCTACTATACACTGAAGCTTTCTTT.

Only a few counts were recorded for this clone. This sequence joins TRBV27 and TRBJ1-2; 7 bases are a match to TRBD1. V lost 2 bases and J lost 5; bases outside the gene matches: 2. The germline V gene encodes CDR1 MNHEY and CDR2 SMNVEV (reference sequence). The CDR3 covers 13 residues. The DNA for the CDR3 is TGTGCCAGCAGTTTAGTCAGGGGGTATGGCTACACCTTC. Translating it yields CASSLVRGYGYTF.

To note about this clone: The junction departs from the called germline gene at one end, perhaps through a read error. V is TRBV19 and J is TRBJ1-2, with D unresolved. CDR1 is LNHDA, CDR2 SQIVND, per germline (reference sequence). The CDR3 has 13 residues. In nucleotides, the CDR3 is TGTGCCAGTAGTCCCCGTGGCGACTATGGCTACCCCTTC. Translation: CASSPRGDYGYPF.

The chain combines TRBV18 with TRBJ1-1; 7 nucleotides align to TRBD1. The CDR3 consists of 14 residues. Germline CDR1 reads KGHSH; CDR2 reads LQKENI. Trimming at V came to 3 bases and at J to 7 bases, leaving 8 bases not matched to a gene. CDR3 residues: CASSPSQGSREAFF. CDR3 DNA sequence: TGTGCCAGCTCACCTTCACAGGGGTCTCGTGAAGCTTTCTTT.

Notes on this clone: Its ends do not fully match the called genes, so a read error is possible. Other nucleotide sequences from this sample produce the same CDR3. This sequence joins TRBV25-1 and TRBJ2-3; D perhaps matches TRBD1 (5 bases). The germline V gene has CDR1 MGHDK and CDR2 SYGVNS. This CDR3 is 15 amino acids long. DNA for the CDR3: TGTGCCAGCAGTCCCCAGGGCCGGCAGACAGATACGCAGTACTTT. This sequence encodes CASSPQGRQTDTQYF.

This clone was found a few times. The chain is built from TRBV7-2 and TRBJ1-2; TRBD1 is a possible D gene (6 bases). The CDR3 is 17 residues long. Between the trimmed V and J ends, which lost 2 bases and 0 bases, there was a span of 16 bases. The germline V gene has CDR1 SGHTA and CDR2 FQGNSA. This CDR3 reads CASSLRGGGLSNYGYTF. The CDR3 DNA is TGTGCCAGCAGCTTAAGAGGGGGGGGCCTGTCTAACTATGGCTACACCTTC.

Here the CDR3 DNA reads TGTGCCAGTACGACTAGCGGGGACGCCAAAAACATTCAGTACTTC. Translated, it gives CASTTSGDAKNIQYF. V and J are TRBV19 and TRBJ2-4; 11 bases align to TRBD2. The CDR3 contains 15 residues. V trimming: 7 bases; J trimming: 1 base; junction bases outside the gene matches: 3. The germline V gene has CDR1 LNHDA and CDR2 SQIVND (reference sequence).

The genes are TRBV25-1 and TRBJ2-3, with 10 bases fitting TRBD2. The germline V gene has CDR1 MGHDK and CDR2 SYGVNS. The CDR3 extends over 17 amino acids. V lost 0 bases to trimming and J lost 4 bases; unmatched junction nucleotides: 7. CDR3 region: CASSEYSAGGHADTQYF. CDR3 DNA: TGTGCCAGCAGTGAATATTCAGCGGGGGGGCATGCAGATACGCAGTATTTT.

This chain uses TRBV6-4 with TRBJ2-1; 9 bases match TRBD1. The CDR3 has 15 amino acids. Germline CDR1 and CDR2: MRHNA and SNTAGT. J gave up 3 bases and V 3 bases, and 3 bases lay outside the gene matches. The CDR3 here is CASSEGTGSYNEQFF. The CDR3 nucleotides are TGTGCCAGCAGTGAAGGGACAGGGAGCTACAATGAGCAGTTCTTC.

The chain couples TRBV7-8 to TRBJ2-4, with D unresolved. V was clipped by 0 bases and J by 0 bases, with 9 bases between them. The CDR3 consists of 16 residues. Germline assignment: CDR1 SGHVS and CDR2 FQNEAQ. DNA for the CDR3: TGTGCCAGCAGCTTAGCCAGGCTCCTAGCCAAAAACATTCAGTACTTC. This codes for CASSLARLLAKNIQYF. The full variable domain, rest sourced from reference TRBV7-8 and TRBJ2-4, is GAGVSQSPRYKVAKRGQDVALRCDPISGHVSLFWYQQALGQGPEFLTYFQNEAQLDKSGLPSDRFFAERPEGSVSTLKIQRTQQEDSAVYLCASSLARLLAKNIQYFGAGTRLSVL.

The chain has TRBV9 and TRBJ2-3; 7 bases are shared with TRBD1. Germline loops: CDR1 SGDLS, CDR2 YYNGEE. The CDR3 has 14 amino acids. V trimming: 4 bases; J trimming: 0 bases; junction bases outside the gene matches: 2. The CDR3 is CASSTGASTDTQYF. The DNA of the CDR3 is TGTGCCAGCAGCACAGGGGCGAGCACAGATACGCAGTATTTT.

V gene TRBV7-8 combines with J gene TRBJ1-1; 9 bases agree with TRBD1. Germline V gene sequence: CDR1 SGHVS, CDR2 FQNEAQ. The CDR3 spans 15 residues. With 5 bases clipped from V and 3 bases from J, the junction kept 7 bases outside the gene matches. Here the CDR3 DNA reads TGTGCCAGCAGCCCAGGGACAGGGAAGCACACTGAAGCTTTCTTT. It yields the protein CASSPGTGKHTEAFF.